These 22 T cell receptor beta chains were all obtained from the same sample, sequenced in a study of T-cell memory formation after mild COVID-19. Each CDR3 protein gets one entry after TCRdb re-called the 5' RACE reads with MiXCR. The sample shows about 540,000 distinct CDR3 sequences, approximately 20% of them seen only once. Sequenced sample: PBMCs or a T cell subset sorted from them (not recorded which). The receptors were sampled from an adult woman who had mild COVID-19 (a few samples of this study predate the infection). Cell type and time point are not known.

The chain recombines TRBV7-9 with TRBJ1-2; no reliable D call. Trimming took 4 bases from V and 3 from J, leaving 12 bases between them. The CDR3 totals 14 residues. The germline V gene encodes CDR1 SEHNR and CDR2 FQNEAQ (reference sequence). The CDR3 region has the DNA TGTGCCAGCAGCTCCCCGACCACTGACTATGGCTACACCTTC. It specifies CASSSPTTDYGYTF.

The gene calls are TRBV9 and TRBJ2-3; 13 bases map to TRBD2. V shed 5 bases, J shed 1 base, and the junction held 10 bases outside the gene matches. From germline, CDR1 is SGDLS and CDR2 YYNGEE. CDR3 length: 18 residues. The CDR3 spells CASSDGLAGVEGTDTQYF. CDR3 nucleotides: TGTGCCAGCAGTGACGGACTAGCGGGAGTAGAAGGCACAGATACGCAGTATTTT.

This clonotype was counted a few times. The V gene is TRBV19, the J gene TRBJ1-1, with TRBD1 matching 8 bases. This CDR3 has 17 amino acids. CDR1 and CDR2 from the germline V gene are LNHDA and SQIVND (reference sequence). The V segment lost 5 bases and the J segment 0 bases; nucleotides outside the gene matches: 11. The CDR3 coding sequence is TGTGCCAGTAGTGCCCAACAGGGGGTTGGTGTGAACACTGAAGCTTTCTTT. Protein sequence: CASSAQQGVGVNTEAFF.

The sample holds a few counts of this clonotype. The chain carries TRBV10-3 and TRBJ2-5; no clear D gene. This CDR3 comprises 13 residues. The V and J ends lost 0 bases and 0 bases respectively, with 2 bases between them. The germline V gene encodes CDR1 ENHRY and CDR2 SYGVKD. For the CDR3, the DNA is TGTGCCATCAGTGAGTCGAACCAAGAGACCCAGTACTTC. This codes for CAISESNQETQYF.

This sequence joins TRBV6-5 and TRBJ2-1, with a weak D call TRBD2 (6 bases). Trimming shortened V by 6 bases and J by 5 bases, and 23 bases separated the two germline ends. From germline, CDR1 is MNHEY and CDR2 SVGAGI. The CDR3 loop spans 17 amino acids. The CDR3 DNA reads as TGTGCCAGCAGCTTCCATTCCGGGAGTAGGGGCGACAATGAGCAGTTCTTC. Translating it yields CASSFHSGSRGDNEQFF.

This rearrangement joins TRBV6-2 or TRBV6-3 to TRBJ1-1, with D possibly being TRBD1 (6 bases). Germline loops: CDR1 MNHEY, CDR2 SVGEGT. This CDR3 is built from 11 residues. Trimming stripped 7 bases from V and 6 bases from J, with 9 bases between. The CDR3 spells CASTDRSEAFF. In DNA, the CDR3 is TGTGCCAGCACCGACAGGTCTGAAGCTTTCTTT.

This chain uses TRBV12-3 or TRBV12-4 with TRBJ2-1, with 7 positions matching TRBD2. V lost 1 base and J lost 9; bases outside the gene matches: 6. The CDR3 contains 14 residues. CDR3 in amino acids: CASSLGGRRSEQFF. CDR3 sequence (DNA): TGTGCCAGCAGTTTAGGCGGGAGAAGGAGTGAGCAGTTCTTC.

This chain connects TRBV10-3 to TRBJ2-5, with 7 nucleotides matching TRBD1. V was pared by 6 bases and J by 2 bases, with 0 bases of the junction left unmatched. In germline, CDR1 is ENHRY, CDR2 SYGVKD. This CDR3 region has 12 residues. The CDR3 bases are TGTGCCATCAGGGGACAGCAAGAGACCCAGTACTTC. Its translation: CAIRGQQETQYF.

The chain uses TRBV20-1 and TRBJ2-1; 11 bases agree with TRBD2. The CDR3 loop spans 18 amino acids. Germline lookup yields CDR1 DFQATT and CDR2 SNEGSKA (reference sequence). Trimming took 1 base from V and 3 from J; bases not matched to a gene: 11. CDR3 amino acids: CSARVLEASGGFYNEQFF. The CDR3 DNA reads as TGCAGTGCTAGAGTCCTGGAGGCTAGCGGGGGGTTCTACAATGAGCAGTTCTTC.

The CDR3 loop is CASSDPTGEGQPQHF. The CDR3 DNA sequence: TGTGCCAGCAGTGACCCGACGGGGGAAGGACAGCCCCAGCATTTT. The chain links TRBV2 to TRBJ1-5; tentative D call: TRBD1 (5 bases). CDR1 and CDR2 (germline): SNHLY, FYNNEI. The CDR3 runs to 15 residues. Trimming removed 3 bases at V and 7 bases at J, with 16 bases between.

This clonotype was counted between two and nine times. The chain is built from TRBV5-5 and TRBJ2-6; D is unclear. The CDR3 loop spans 14 amino acids. Germline CDR1 is SGHKS and CDR2 is YYEKEE (reference sequence). With 6 bases removed from V and 0 bases from J, the gap between germline ends came to 7 bases. CDR3 nucleotides: TGTGCCAGCATGAGTCTCTCTGGGGCCAACGTCCTGACTTTC. Its protein product is CASMSLSGANVLTF.

The chain links TRBV12-5 to TRBJ1-3; D perhaps matches TRBD1 (5 bases). Germline V lookup: CDR1 LGHNT, CDR2 FRNRAP. The V gene lost 7 bases and the J gene lost 2 bases, with 15 bases spanning the gap. The CDR3 extends over 15 amino acids. CDR3 in amino acids: CASAQGVAAGNTIYF. The CDR3 DNA sequence: TGTGCTAGTGCCCAAGGGGTTGCAGCTGGAAACACCATATATTTT.

Many counts were recorded for this clonotype. The chain carries TRBV18 and TRBJ2-1, with 8 bases matching TRBD2. This CDR3 region has 18 residues. The germline V gene has CDR1 KGHSH and CDR2 LQKENI. With V trimmed by 0 bases and J by 3 bases, 10 bases remained unmatched. The CDR3 coding sequence is TGTGCCAGCTCACCACCGGTCGACCGGGGGGGCTACTACAATGAGCAGTTCTTC. Translating gives CASSPPVDRGGYYNEQFF.

This clonotype has a single count. CDR3 amino acids: CASSLDGSRNEQFF. The CDR3 DNA follows: TGTGCCAGCAGTTTAGATGGCAGTCGTAATGAGCAGTTCTTC. The V call is TRBV12-3 or TRBV12-4, the J call TRBJ2-1, with D unresolved. V lost 1 base and J lost 7, with 11 bases in between. CDR3 size: 14 residues.

This chain connects TRBV7-9 to TRBJ2-7; D is ambiguous. The germline V gene has CDR1 SEHNR and CDR2 FQNEAQ (reference sequence). V was shortened by 3 bases and J by 0 bases, with 15 bases between the two germline ends. CDR3 length: 16 amino acids. Here the CDR3 DNA reads TGTGCCAGCAGCTTGCTCCTTACGGCTAGCTCCTACGAGCAGTACTTC. Translated, it gives CASSLLLTASSYEQYF.

The chain couples TRBV12-3 or TRBV12-4 to TRBJ2-1, with 11 bases identical to TRBD2. V gave up 6 bases and J gave up 4 bases; unmatched junction bases: 5. The CDR3 totals 15 residues. The CDR3 is CASRPGTSGYNEQFF. The CDR3 DNA sequence: TGTGCCAGCAGACCTGGGACTAGCGGTTACAATGAGCAGTTCTTC.

The chain has TRBV6-1 and TRBJ2-7, with 10 bases matching TRBD2. This CDR3 region has 14 residues. The V and J ends lost 4 bases and 1 base, in that order; junction bases with no gene match: 1. Germline V lookup: CDR1 MNHNS, CDR2 SASEGT. The CDR3 nucleotides are TGTGCCAGCAGTGGGGGACTAGCGTCCTACGAGCAGTACTTC. Its translation: CASSGGLASYEQYF.

This clonotype was recorded a few times. This sequence joins TRBV7-2 and TRBJ2-5; D perhaps matches TRBD2 (6 bases). V lost 5 bases and J lost 4, with 14 bases in between. Germline V gene lookup returns CDR1 SGHTA and CDR2 FQGNSA. The CDR3 consists of 14 residues. CDR3 bases: TGTGCCAGCAGCCCATTGGGGGGACTAGAGACCCAGTACTTC. Protein: CASSPLGGLETQYF.

V usage is TRBV20-1 and J usage is TRBJ2-3; 7 nucleotides align to TRBD2. CDR1 is DFQATT, CDR2 SNEGSKA, per germline (reference sequence). V lost 4 bases, J lost 2 bases, and 6 bases stayed unmatched. The CDR3 consists of 14 residues. CDR3 in amino acids: CSAISGTTTDTQYF. The DNA of the CDR3 is TGCAGTGCTATCTCCGGGACTACCACAGATACGCAGTATTTT.

This clonotype came up a few times. The chain has TRBV24-1 and TRBJ2-5; 10 bases align to TRBD2. The J segment lost 7 bases and the V segment lost 5 bases, leaving 6 bases of the junction unmatched. The CDR3 totals 14 residues. The germline V gene encodes CDR1 KGHDR and CDR2 SFDVKD. CDR3 protein: CATSGASGGVTQYF. As DNA, the CDR3 is TGTGCCACCAGTGGGGCTAGCGGGGGTGTGACCCAGTACTTC.

This clonotype was counted ten times or more. The chain recombines TRBV7-3 with TRBJ1-1, with 7 bases identical to TRBD1. This CDR3 spans 14 amino acids. Germline V gene sequence: CDR1 SGHTA, CDR2 FQGTGA. Unmatched junction bases numbered 4, after V lost 5 bases and J lost 1 base. DNA of the CDR3: TGTGCCAGCAGCCCGACAGGGCAGAACACTGAAGCTTTCTTT. Translated, it gives CASSPTGQNTEAFF.

V gene TRBV19 combines with J gene TRBJ1-4; D perhaps matches TRBD1 (6 bases). The CDR3 runs 16 residues. The germline CDR1 and CDR2 sequences are LNHDA and SQIVND (reference sequence). Trimming took 10 bases from V and 10 from J, leaving 28 bases between them. The CDR3 nucleotides are TGTGCCACGCAGCCCCTTACAGGGCACGGGAGTGGAAAACTGTTTTTT. Residues: CATQPLTGHGSGKLFF.